This T cell receptor (beta chain) emerged from a study of blood T cell repertoires in COVID-19. Profiling relied on immunoSEQ multiplex PCR, and the TCRdb table lists in-frame clones only, not all of them. The sample includes a few hundred thousand clones, about 88% of them seen just once. CDR1 is SGHRS and CDR2 is YFSETQ in the germline V gene. V was clipped by 3 bases and J by 0 bases; unmatched bases: 9. The CDR3 is 16 residues long. Sequenced: peripheral blood. The chain uses TRBV5-1 and TRBJ2-7; 7 nucleotides match TRBD2. This sequence was found in a human donor in a cohort sampled during active COVID-19. CDR3: CASSSEWGGSSYEQYF. The CDR3 region has the DNA TGCGCCAGCAGCTCTGAGTGGGGGGGAAGCTCCTACGAGCAGTACTTC.